Detailed here is one T cell receptor beta chain. The sample originates from a study of blood T cell repertoires in COVID-19. Background on the study: Specimens from acute and convalescent COVID-19 originated in the United States, Italy and Spain. PBMCs, B-cell-depleted T cells, or T cells were the source of the cDNA or gDNA that made up the material.

Repertoires were generated with immunoSEQ multiplex PCR, while TCRdb's copy carries only in-frame clones and drops some. The data show approximately 280,000 clones, approximately 88% seen once. Per germline, CDR1 SGHRS and CDR2 YFSETQ. The CDR3 is made up of 15 amino acids. Germline trimming cut 6 bases from V and 2 bases from J; bases unmatched to any gene: 9. Input material: peripheral blood. This chain joins TRBV5-1 and TRBJ2-5, with 8 bases matching TRBD2. The source of this sequence is a man aged 45 to 65 with acute or convalescent COVID-19. DNA of the CDR3: TGCGCCAGCACTAACAGCCCGGGGGGGCAAGAGACCCAGTACTTC. This codes for CASTNSPGGQETQYF.